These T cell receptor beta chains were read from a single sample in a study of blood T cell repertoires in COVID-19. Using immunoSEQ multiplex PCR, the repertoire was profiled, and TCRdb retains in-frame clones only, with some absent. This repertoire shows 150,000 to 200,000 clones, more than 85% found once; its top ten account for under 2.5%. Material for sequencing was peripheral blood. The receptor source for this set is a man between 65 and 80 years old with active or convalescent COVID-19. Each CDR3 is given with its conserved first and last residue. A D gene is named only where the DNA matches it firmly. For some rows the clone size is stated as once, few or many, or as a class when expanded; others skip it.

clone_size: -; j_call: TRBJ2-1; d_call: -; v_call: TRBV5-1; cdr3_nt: TGCGCCAGCAGCTTCGGGGTATCGGTTAGTGCCAATGAGCAGTTCTTC; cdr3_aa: CASSFGVSVSANEQFF
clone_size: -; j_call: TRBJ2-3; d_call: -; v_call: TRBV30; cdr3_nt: TGTGCCTGGAGTCCGGGCACAGATACGCAGTATTTT; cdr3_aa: CAWSPGTDTQYF
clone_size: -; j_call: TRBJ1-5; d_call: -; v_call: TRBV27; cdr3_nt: TGTGCCAGCAGTTTAAGGGGGGGTGGGAGCAATCAGCCCCAGCATTTT; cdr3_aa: CASSLRGGGSNQPQHF
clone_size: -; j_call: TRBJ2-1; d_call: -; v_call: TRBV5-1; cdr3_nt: TGCGCCAGCAGCTTGGAGGGGAATGAGCAGTTCTTC; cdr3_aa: CASSLEGNEQFF
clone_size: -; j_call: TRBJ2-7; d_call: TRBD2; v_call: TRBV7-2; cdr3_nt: TGTGCCAGCAGCTTAGCTACGACTAGCGGGAGATCGGTGTACTTC; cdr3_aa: CASSLATTSGRSVYF
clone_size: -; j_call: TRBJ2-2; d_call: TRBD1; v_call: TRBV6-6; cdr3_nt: TGTGCCAGCAGGGGACAGGGGGTGACCGGGGAGCTGTTTTTT; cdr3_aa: CASRGQGVTGELFF
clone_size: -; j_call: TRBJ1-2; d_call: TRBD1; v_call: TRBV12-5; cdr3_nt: TGTGCTAGTGGTTTGGTACGGAGACAGGGAGACTATGGCTACACCTTC; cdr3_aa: CASGLVRRQGDYGYTF
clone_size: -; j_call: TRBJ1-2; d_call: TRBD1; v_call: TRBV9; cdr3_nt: TGTGCCAGCAGCGTCTCACAGGGGGCTGTTGGCTACACCTTC; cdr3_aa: CASSVSQGAVGYTF
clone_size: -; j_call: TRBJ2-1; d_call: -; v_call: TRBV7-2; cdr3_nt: TGTGCCAGCAGCCCCCCTAGGCGGAGCTCCTACAATGAGCAGTTCTTC; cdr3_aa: CASSPPRRSSYNEQFF
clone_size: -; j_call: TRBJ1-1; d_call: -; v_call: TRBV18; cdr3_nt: TGTGCCAGCTCGGCTGCTCCAGACTCGTGGGCTTTCTTT; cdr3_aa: CASSAAPDSWAFF
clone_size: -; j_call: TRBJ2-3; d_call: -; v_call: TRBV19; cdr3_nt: TGTGCCAGTAGTACCTCACTAGCTACAGATACGCAGTATTTT; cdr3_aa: CASSTSLATDTQYF
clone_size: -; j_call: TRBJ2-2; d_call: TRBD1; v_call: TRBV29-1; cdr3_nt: TGCAGCGTTCGACAGGGGTTCGACACCGGGGAGCTGTTTTTT; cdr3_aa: CSVRQGFDTGELFF
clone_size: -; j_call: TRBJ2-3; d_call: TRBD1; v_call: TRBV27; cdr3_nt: TGTGCCAGCAGTTTAGGGTGGGGACAGGGGCGAGGAGGGGGAGATACGCAGTATTTT; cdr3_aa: CASSLGWGQGRGGGDTQYF
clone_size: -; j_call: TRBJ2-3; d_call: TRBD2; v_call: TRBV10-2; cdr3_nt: TGCGCCAGCAGTGAGTCCACGGGGGGGTCAGATACGCAGTATTTT; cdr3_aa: CASSESTGGSDTQYF
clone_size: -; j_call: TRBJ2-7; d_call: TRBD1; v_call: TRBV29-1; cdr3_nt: TGCAGCGTTGAAGGGGTGGTGGCAGGGGGCAGCTACGAGCAGTACTTC; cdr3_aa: CSVEGVVAGGSYEQYF
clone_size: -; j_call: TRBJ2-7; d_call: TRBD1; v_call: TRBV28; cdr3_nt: TGTGCCACAGACAGGGCTCTACCCCTCAAGGACGAGCAGTACTTC; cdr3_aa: CATDRALPLKDEQYF
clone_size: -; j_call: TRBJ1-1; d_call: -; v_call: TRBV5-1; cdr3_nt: TGCGCCAGCAGCTTCTTGGCGGGGTGGGCCGACACTGAAGCTTTCTTT; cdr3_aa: CASSFLAGWADTEAFF
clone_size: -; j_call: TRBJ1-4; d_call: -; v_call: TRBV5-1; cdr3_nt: TGCGCCAGCAGCCCCCTGACAGGTCATAATGAAAAACTGTTTTTT; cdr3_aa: CASSPLTGHNEKLFF
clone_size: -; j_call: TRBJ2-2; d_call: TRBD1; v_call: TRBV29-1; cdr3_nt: TGCAGCGTTCGGGGACAGGGGGCCGGGGAGCTGTTTTTT; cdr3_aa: CSVRGQGAGELFF
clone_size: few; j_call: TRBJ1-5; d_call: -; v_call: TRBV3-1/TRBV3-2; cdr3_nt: TGTGCCAGCAGCCAAGGGGCCCGGAATCAGCCCCAGCATTTT; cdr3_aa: CASSQGARNQPQHF
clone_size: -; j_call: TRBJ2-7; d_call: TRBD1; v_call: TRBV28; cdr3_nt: TGTGCCACCCAATCGGGACAGGGCTACGAGCAGTACTTC; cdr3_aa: CATQSGQGYEQYF
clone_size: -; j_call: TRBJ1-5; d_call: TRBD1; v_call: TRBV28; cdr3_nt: TGTGCCAGCAGTCGACCTCTCCGACAGGGAAGGATTCAGCCCCAGCATTTT; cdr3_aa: CASSRPLRQGRIQPQHF
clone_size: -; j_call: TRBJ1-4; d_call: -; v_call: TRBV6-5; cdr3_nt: TGTGCCAGCGGGGCAGGCGAGGAAAAACTGTTTTTT; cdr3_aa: CASGAGEEKLFF
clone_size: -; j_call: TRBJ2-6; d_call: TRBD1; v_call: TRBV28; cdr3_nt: TGTGCCAGCAGTTTACAGGGGACAGCCGGGGCCAACGTCCTGACTTTC; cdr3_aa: CASSLQGTAGANVLTF
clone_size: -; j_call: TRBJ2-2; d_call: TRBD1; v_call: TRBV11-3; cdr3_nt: TGTGCCAGCAGCCCCCAACGGACAGGGGGGTTATTGGCCGGGGAGCTGTTTTTT; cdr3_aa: CASSPQRTGGLLAGELFF
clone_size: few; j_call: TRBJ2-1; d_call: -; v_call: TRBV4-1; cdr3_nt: TGCGCCAGCAGCCAAGATCTAATAAGGGGGAATGAGCAGTTCTTC; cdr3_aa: CASSQDLIRGNEQFF
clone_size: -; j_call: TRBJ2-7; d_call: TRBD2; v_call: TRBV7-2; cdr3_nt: TGTGCCAGCAGCTTCCTAGCGGGAGGGGGTTCCGAGCAGTACTTC; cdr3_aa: CASSFLAGGGSEQYF
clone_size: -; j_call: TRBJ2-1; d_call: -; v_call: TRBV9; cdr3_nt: TGTGCCAGCAGCCCTCTCCCCGAGACATACAATGAGCAGTTCTTC; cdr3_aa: CASSPLPETYNEQFF
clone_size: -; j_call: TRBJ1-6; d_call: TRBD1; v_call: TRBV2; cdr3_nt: TGTGCCAGCAGGCCCCGGACAGGTGATAATTCACCCCTCCACTTT; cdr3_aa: CASRPRTGDNSPLHF
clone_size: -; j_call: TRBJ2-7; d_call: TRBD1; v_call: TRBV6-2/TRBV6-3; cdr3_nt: TGTGCCAGCAGTTACCATGGACAGGGAGGCTACGAGCAGTACTTC; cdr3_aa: CASSYHGQGGYEQYF
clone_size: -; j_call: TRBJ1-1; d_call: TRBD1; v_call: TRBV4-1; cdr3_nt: TGCGCCAGCAGCCAAGCCAGGACAGGACCTATGAACACTGAAGCTTTCTTT; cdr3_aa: CASSQARTGPMNTEAFF
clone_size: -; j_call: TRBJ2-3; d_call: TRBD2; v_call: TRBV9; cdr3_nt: TGTGCCAGCAGCGTAGCGGTAGCGGGAAGCACAGATACGCAGTATTTT; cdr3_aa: CASSVAVAGSTDTQYF
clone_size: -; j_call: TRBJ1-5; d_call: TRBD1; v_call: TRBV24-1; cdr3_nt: TGTGCCACCCAAGGGACAGAATATCAGCCCCAGCATTTT; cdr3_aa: CATQGTEYQPQHF
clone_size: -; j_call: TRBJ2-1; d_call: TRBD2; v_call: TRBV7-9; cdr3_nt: TGTGCCAGCAGCCATAGCGGGGGGCTCTACAATGAGCAGTTCTTC; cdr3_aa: CASSHSGGLYNEQFF
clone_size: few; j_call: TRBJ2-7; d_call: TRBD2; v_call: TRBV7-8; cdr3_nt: TGTGCCAGCAGCCCAACAGCGGGAGGGGCCAGCTCCTACGAGCAGTACTTC; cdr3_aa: CASSPTAGGASSYEQYF
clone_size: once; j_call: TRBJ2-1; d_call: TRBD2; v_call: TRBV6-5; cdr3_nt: TGTGCCAGCAGTTTGGGCGGGGGGGCCATTGAGCAGTTCTTC; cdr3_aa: CASSLGGGAIEQFF
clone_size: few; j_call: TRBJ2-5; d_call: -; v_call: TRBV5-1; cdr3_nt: TGCGCCAGCAGCTGGGGGCGTTTAGACGGACGAGAGACCCAGTACTTC; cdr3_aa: CASSWGRLDGRETQYF
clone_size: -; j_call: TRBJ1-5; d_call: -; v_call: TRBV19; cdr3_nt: TGTGCCAGTAGTACACAGGGAAGCAATCAGCCCCAGCATTTT; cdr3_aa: CASSTQGSNQPQHF
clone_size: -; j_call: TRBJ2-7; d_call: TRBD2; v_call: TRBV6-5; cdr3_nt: TGTGCCAGCAGTTACAGAATAGCGGGAGGGCCCCACGAGCAGTACTTC; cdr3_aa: CASSYRIAGGPHEQYF
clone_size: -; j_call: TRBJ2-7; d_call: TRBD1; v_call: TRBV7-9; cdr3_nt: TGTGCCAGCAGCCCCAGGGGGCAAGGGTACGAGCAGTACTTC; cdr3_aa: CASSPRGQGYEQYF
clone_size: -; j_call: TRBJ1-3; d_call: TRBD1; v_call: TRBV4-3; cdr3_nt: TGCGCCAGCAGCCAAGGGTCTGGTACAGGGGCTGGAAACACCATATATTTT; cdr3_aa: CASSQGSGTGAGNTIYF
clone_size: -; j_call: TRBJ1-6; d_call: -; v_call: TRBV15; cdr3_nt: TGTGCCACCAGCAGGGTAGCGGATTCACCCCTCCACTTT; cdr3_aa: CATSRVADSPLHF
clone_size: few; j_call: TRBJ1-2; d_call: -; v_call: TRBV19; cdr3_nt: TGTGCCAGTAAAGTTGGGGCCTTGGGCTACACCTTC; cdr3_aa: CASKVGALGYTF
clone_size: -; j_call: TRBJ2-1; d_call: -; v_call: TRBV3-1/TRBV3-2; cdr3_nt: TGTGCCAGCAGCCAGGGATTTAGGGGGTGTGAGCAGTTCTTC; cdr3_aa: CASSQGFRGCEQFF
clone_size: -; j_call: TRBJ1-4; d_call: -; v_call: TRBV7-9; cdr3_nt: TGTGCCAGCAGCCCCCGGCGCGGCCACACTAATGAAAAACTGTTTTTT; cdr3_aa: CASSPRRGHTNEKLFF
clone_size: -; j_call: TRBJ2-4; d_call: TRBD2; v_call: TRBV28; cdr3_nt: TGTGCCAGCAGCTCAGGTGGGGCGGGAGGAACCATTCAGTACTTC; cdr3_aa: CASSSGGAGGTIQYF
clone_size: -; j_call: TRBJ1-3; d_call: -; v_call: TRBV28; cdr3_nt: TGTGCCAGCAAAGTACAGAGCTCTGGAAACACCATATATTTT; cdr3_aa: CASKVQSSGNTIYF
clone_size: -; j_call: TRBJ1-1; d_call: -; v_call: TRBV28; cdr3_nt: TGTGCCAGCAGCCTGGGGGCTATGAACACTGAAGCTTTCTTT; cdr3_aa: CASSLGAMNTEAFF
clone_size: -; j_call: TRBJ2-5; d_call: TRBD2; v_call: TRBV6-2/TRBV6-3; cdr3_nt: TGTGCCAGCAGCCGTGCCTCGGGACTAGCGGGAAAGGCGACCCAGTACTTC; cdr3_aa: CASSRASGLAGKATQYF
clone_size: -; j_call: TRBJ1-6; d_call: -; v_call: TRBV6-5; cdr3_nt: TGTGCCAGCAGAGAGACAGGACCGAATTCACCCCTCCACTTT; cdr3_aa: CASRETGPNSPLHF
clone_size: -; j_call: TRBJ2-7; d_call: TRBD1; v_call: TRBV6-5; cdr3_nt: TGTGCCAGCAAACTACAGGGGGCTACCTACGAGCAGTACTTC; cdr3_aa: CASKLQGATYEQYF
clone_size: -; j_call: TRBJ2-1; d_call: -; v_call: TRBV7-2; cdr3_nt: TGTGCCAGCAGCTCCGCCGGGACACCGGTATATGAGCAGTTCTTC; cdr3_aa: CASSSAGTPVYEQFF
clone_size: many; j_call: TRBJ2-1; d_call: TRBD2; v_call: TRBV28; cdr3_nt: TGTGCCAGCGGACTAGCGGGAGGGGAGGAGCAGTTCTTC; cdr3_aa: CASGLAGGEEQFF
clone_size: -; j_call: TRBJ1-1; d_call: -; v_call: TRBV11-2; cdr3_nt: TGTGCCAGCAGCTTAGGTTTTAATCTTATGAACACTGAAGCTTTCTTT; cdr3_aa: CASSLGFNLMNTEAFF
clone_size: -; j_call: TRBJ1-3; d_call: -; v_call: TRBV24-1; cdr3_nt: TGTGCCACCAGTGATTCAGCGGGTAAAGGCTCGGGAAACACCATATATTTT; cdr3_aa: CATSDSAGKGSGNTIYF
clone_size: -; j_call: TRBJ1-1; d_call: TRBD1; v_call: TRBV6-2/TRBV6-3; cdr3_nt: TGTGCCAGCAGTGCAGGGGGCCACACTGAAGCTTTCTTT; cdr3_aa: CASSAGGHTEAFF
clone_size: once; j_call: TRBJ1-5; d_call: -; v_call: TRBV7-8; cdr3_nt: TGTGCCAGCAGCTTAGAGCGTCCTCTAGGCAATCAGCCCCAGCATTTT; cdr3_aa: CASSLERPLGNQPQHF
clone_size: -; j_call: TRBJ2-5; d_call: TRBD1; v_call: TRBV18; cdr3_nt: TGTGCCAGCTCACCCGGGACAGTGGAGACCCAGTACTTC; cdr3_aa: CASSPGTVETQYF
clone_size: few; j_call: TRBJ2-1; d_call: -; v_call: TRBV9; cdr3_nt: TGTGCCAGCAGCGTAGTAGGGAGCTCCTACAATGAGCAGTTCTTC; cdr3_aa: CASSVVGSSYNEQFF
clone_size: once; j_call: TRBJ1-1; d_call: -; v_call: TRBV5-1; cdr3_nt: TGCGCCAGCAGCTTGATGCAGATGAACACTGAAGCTTTCTTT; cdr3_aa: CASSLMQMNTEAFF